These 30 T cell receptor beta chains came from one sample sequenced in a study of control samples from healthy donors and cancer patients. Produced via immunoSEQ multiplex PCR; TCRdb's table is partial and in-frame only. This table has 100,000 to 150,000 clones, about 90% appearing once. The specimen was blood. The receptors here all came from a woman aged 50 to 60 in good health.

The genes are TRBV6-6 and TRBJ1-2, with TRBD1 matching over 9 bases. CDR3 length: 14 amino acids. The germline V gene encodes CDR1 MNHNY and CDR2 SVGAGI (reference sequence). V shed 5 bases and J 5 bases; nucleotides not matched to a gene: 6. This CDR3 is CASSEGDRVYGYTF. For the CDR3, the DNA is TGTGCCAGCAGTGAGGGGGACAGGGTGTATGGCTACACCTTC.

This clone has a single count. The chain is built from TRBV7-6 and TRBJ2-1; 11 bases match TRBD2. This CDR3 has 16 residues. V dropped 5 bases and J dropped 6; count of bases not matched to a gene: 9. Germline V gives CDR1 SGHVS, CDR2 FNYEAQ. The CDR3 DNA is TGTGCCAGCAGCCCGGGACTAGCGGCGAACGGCAATGAGCAGTTCTTC. Encoded protein: CASSPGLAANGNEQFF.

The genes are TRBV6-5 and TRBJ2-7; TRBD2 matches at 8 bases. This CDR3 has 14 residues. With 4 bases clipped from V and 3 bases from J, the junction kept 5 bases outside the gene matches. The germline V gene encodes CDR1 MNHEY and CDR2 SVGAGI. This CDR3 reads CASSFSGADYEQYF. DNA for the CDR3: TGTGCCAGCAGTTTTAGCGGGGCCGACTACGAGCAGTACTTC.

This chain links TRBV19 with TRBJ2-3, with D unresolved. V was shortened by 0 bases and J by 6 bases, with 10 bases between the two germline ends. This CDR3 spans 14 amino acids. CDR1 and CDR2 from the germline V gene are LNHDA and SQIVND (reference sequence). The DNA for the CDR3 is TGTGCCAGTAGTATAGATCTCCCCGGGGATACGCAGTATTTT. Protein product: CASSIDLPGDTQYF.

The count of this clone is one. The genes are TRBV2 and TRBJ1-3, with TRBD1 matching over 8 bases. V lost 0 bases to trimming and J lost 2 bases; unmatched junction nucleotides: 0. This CDR3 contains 15 residues. Per germline, CDR1 SNHLY and CDR2 FYNNEI. In nucleotides, the CDR3 is TGTGCCAGCAGTGAAGCGGACAGGGCTGGAAACACCATATATTTT. This encodes CASSEADRAGNTIYF.

The CDR3 sequence: CATSREPEPYGYTF. As DNA, the CDR3 is TGTGCCACCAGCAGAGAGCCGGAGCCCTATGGCTACACCTTC. This sequence joins TRBV15 and TRBJ1-2; no definite D call. Trimming left V 0 bases short and J 4 bases short, with 9 bases between. Germline V gene data show CDR1 as LNHNV and CDR2 as YYDKDF (reference sequence). CDR3 length: 14 residues.

The chain combines TRBV18 with TRBJ2-1; 10 bases fit TRBD1. This CDR3 spans 15 amino acids. After removal of 4 bases from V and 2 bases from J, the junction contained 2 bases not matched to a gene. Germline-derived CDR1 and CDR2 are KGHSH and LQKENI. CDR3 protein: CASSQDRGAYNEQFF. CDR3 sequence (DNA): TGTGCCAGCTCACAGGACAGGGGGGCCTACAATGAGCAGTTCTTC.

This chain joins TRBV12-3 or TRBV12-4 and TRBJ1-2, with 7 nucleotides matching TRBD1. V was clipped by 7 bases and J by 6 bases; unmatched bases: 8. This CDR3 contains 13 residues. The CDR3 nucleotides read TGTGCCAGCACCAAGACAGGGTCTAATGGCTACACCTTC. Protein sequence: CASTKTGSNGYTF.

The table lists this clone with a few counts. This chain links TRBV4-1 with TRBJ1-2; weak D call: TRBD1 (5 bases). The CDR3 totals 14 residues. V lost 4 bases to trimming and J lost 1 base, with 10 bases between them. Germline values: CDR1 MGHRA, CDR2 YSYEKL. CDR3 in amino acids: CASSPGPINYGYTF. In DNA form, the CDR3 reads TGCGCCAGCAGCCCAGGGCCAATTAACTATGGCTACACCTTC.

This sequence joins TRBV21-1 and TRBJ1-1. TRBV21-1 is a documented pseudogene. This CDR3 is 16 amino acids long. The CDR3 region is CASTKLTWGGLAEAFF. The CDR3 nucleotides are TGTGCCAGCACAAAATTGACGTGGGGGGGTCTGGCTGAAGCTTTCTTT.

This clone was seen only a few times. V is TRBV6-4 and J is TRBJ2-7, with 8 bases aligning to TRBD1. The germline V gene encodes CDR1 MRHNA and CDR2 SNTAGT. The CDR3 covers 17 residues. The trim removed 6 bases at V and 6 bases at J, leaving 19 bases unmatched. Written as DNA, the CDR3 is TGTGCCAGCAGCGGAGACAGGGGAGGCCGTATTCTCGCCGAGCAGTACTTC. Encoded protein: CASSGDRGGRILAEQYF.

The rearrangement links TRBV18 to TRBJ2-7; 10 positions agree with TRBD2. CDR1 and CDR2 (germline): KGHSH, LQKENI. This CDR3 has 15 amino acids. Trimming at V came to 3 bases and at J to 4 bases, leaving 6 bases not matched to a gene. CDR3 DNA: TGTGCCAGCTCACCTCCAGCGGGAGGGTTATACGAGCAGTACTTC. Encoded protein: CASSPPAGGLYEQYF.

This clone showed up just a few times. The rearrangement uses TRBV6-4 and TRBJ2-3; the D gene is possibly TRBD2 (7 bases). Trimming took off 5 bases at V and 4 bases at J, with 13 bases between the two ends. Looked up from germline, CDR1 is MRHNA and CDR2 is SNTAGT. CDR3 length: 14 amino acids. Here the CDR3 DNA reads TGTGCCAGCAGTCCGGCGGGGGCGGCAGATACGCAGTATTTT. This gives the protein CASSPAGAADTQYF.

This chain uses TRBV6-1 with TRBJ1-5; no firm D call. V lost 0 bases and J lost 4, with 10 bases in between. Germline V gives CDR1 MNHNS, CDR2 SASEGT. The CDR3 totals 15 residues. As DNA, the CDR3 is TGTGCCAGCAGTGAAGCGCTGGGCGGAAATCAGCCCCAGCATTTT. Its protein is CASSEALGGNQPQHF.

The chain couples TRBV2 to TRBJ1-6; TRBD1 aligns across 9 bases. There are 15 residues in the CDR3. Per the germline V gene, CDR1 is SNHLY and CDR2 is FYNNEI. J lost 10 bases, V lost 4 bases, and 8 bases had no gene match. CDR3 coding DNA: TGTGCCAGCAGTGGGCCGGGACAGGGTAAATCACCCCTCCACTTT. The encoded protein is CASSGPGQGKSPLHF. The full variable domain, its missing parts supplied by reference TRBV2 and TRBJ1-6, is EPEVTQTPSHQVTQMGQEVILRCVPISNHLYFYWYRQILGQKVEFLVSFYNNEISEKSEIFDDQFSVERPDGSNFTLKIRSTKLEDSAMYFCASSGPGQGKSPLHFGNGTRLTVT.

This chain links TRBV5-1 with TRBJ1-5; perhaps TRBD1 as D (6 bases). Germline V gene lookup returns CDR1 SGHRS and CDR2 YFSETQ. Trimming removed 3 bases at V and 2 bases at J, with 9 bases between. This CDR3 is built from 14 residues. CDR3 nucleotide sequence: TGCGCCAGCAGCTCAGGGGAGGGCAATCAGCCCCAGCATTTT. This codes for CASSSGEGNQPQHF.

This rearrangement joins TRBV7-9 to TRBJ1-2; TRBD1 might be the D (6 bases). With 5 bases removed from V and 6 bases from J, the gap between germline ends came to 16 bases. Germline V gene data show CDR1 as SEHNR and CDR2 as FQNEAQ (reference sequence). This CDR3 has 14 residues. The CDR3 DNA reads TGTGCCAGCAGCCCTGGAGAGGGACAAGATGGCTACACCTTC. It translates to CASSPGEGQDGYTF.

J is TRBJ1-2 and V is TRBV28, with 9 bases identical to TRBD1. V was clipped by 8 bases and J by 11 bases; unmatched bases: 12. Germline V CDR1 and CDR2: MDHEN, SYDVKM. The CDR3 contains 13 residues. This CDR3 reads CASYSGTGMNYTF. DNA of the CDR3: TGTGCCAGCTACTCCGGGACAGGGATGAATTACACCTTC.

The rearrangement joins TRBV2 to TRBJ1-2; 8 bases map to TRBD1. Germline V gene data show CDR1 as SNHLY and CDR2 as FYNNEI. This CDR3 has 16 amino acids. The trim removed 6 bases at V and 5 bases at J, leaving 14 bases unmatched. This CDR3 reads CASRSAKPGQAYGYTF. The CDR3 bases are TGTGCCAGCAGATCAGCAAAACCGGGACAGGCTTATGGCTACACCTTC.

The J gene is TRBJ1-4, the V gene TRBV30, with D hard to call. CDR1 and CDR2 (germline): GTSNPN, SVGIG (reference sequence). V gave up 0 bases and J gave up 8 bases, with 4 bases separating them. The CDR3 loop spans 11 amino acids. This CDR3 reads CAWSVPEKLFF. CDR3 bases: TGTGCCTGGAGTGTACCAGAAAAACTGTTTTTT.

The chain combines TRBV11-2 with TRBJ1-2; 9 nucleotides agree with TRBD1. The junction had 14 bases not matched to a gene; V was cut back by 5 bases and J by 4 bases. The CDR3 spans 17 residues. Germline V gives CDR1 SGHAT, CDR2 FQNNGV. The CDR3 DNA is TGTGCCAGCAGCCAACAGCCCACAGGGGGCTTAGTCTATGGCTACACCTTC. Protein: CASSQQPTGGLVYGYTF.

The V and J genes are TRBV9 and TRBJ1-2; D remains ambiguous. Germline V gene data show CDR1 as SGDLS and CDR2 as YYNGEE. Between the trimmed V and J ends, which lost 0 bases and 5 bases, there was a span of 14 bases. The CDR3 is made up of 15 amino acids. The CDR3 DNA follows: TGTGCCAGCAGCGTAGGGCGGACCGCTGAATATGGCTACACCTTC. The encoded protein is CASSVGRTAEYGYTF.

The chain couples TRBV6-2 or TRBV6-3 to TRBJ2-4; 8 bases map to TRBD1. This CDR3 contains 16 residues. Germline V gives CDR1 MNHEY, CDR2 SVGEGT. J gave up 0 bases and V 5 bases, and 6 bases lay outside the gene matches. This CDR3 reads CASSPAGGAAKNIQYF. The CDR3 DNA reads as TGTGCCAGCAGTCCAGCAGGGGGCGCAGCCAAAAACATTCAGTACTTC.

The chain employs TRBV7-2 and TRBJ2-1; no reliable D call. V was cut by 4 bases and J by 9 bases, with 10 bases left in between. This CDR3 region has 12 residues. Germline V lookup: CDR1 SGHTA, CDR2 FQGNSA. The CDR3 loop reads CASSYETGEQFF. The CDR3 bases are TGTGCCAGCAGCTATGAGACCGGTGAGCAGTTCTTC.

CDR3 loop: CASRSRLANYGYTF. The CDR3, as DNA: TGTGCCAGTCGTTCTCGGCTAGCTAACTATGGCTACACCTTC. The chain is built from TRBV3-1 (or the pseudogene TRBV3-2) and TRBJ1-2; no reliable D call. Per the germline V gene, CDR1 is LGHDT and CDR2 is YNNKEL (reference sequence). The CDR3 contains 14 residues. V lost 9 bases, J lost 0 bases, and 14 bases lay in between.

This chain connects TRBV6-6 to TRBJ2-7, with a tentative D call TRBD2 (6 bases). Trimming left V 0 bases short and J 3 bases short, with 9 bases between. CDR1 and CDR2 (germline): MNHNY, SVGAGI (reference sequence). This CDR3 is built from 14 residues. The CDR3 here is CASSYSLGGYEQYF. CDR3 nucleotides: TGTGCCAGCAGTTACTCGTTGGGGGGCTACGAGCAGTACTTC.

The J gene is TRBJ1-5, the V gene TRBV19; 10 nucleotides align to TRBD1. CDR3 length equals 17 residues. The V gene's germline CDR1 is LNHDA and CDR2 SQIVND (reference sequence). Germline trimming cut 4 bases from V and 3 bases from J; bases unmatched to any gene: 9. The CDR3 DNA reads TGTGCCAGTAGTACCCGTGGGACAGGGGTCTTCAATCAGCCCCAGCATTTT. Its translation: CASSTRGTGVFNQPQHF.

DNA for the CDR3: TGTGCCAGCACGGCGGGGGTTATGGCCGGGGAGCTGTTTTTT. It codes for CASTAGVMAGELFF. This rearrangement joins TRBV3-1 (or the pseudogene TRBV3-2) to TRBJ2-2, with 7 positions matching TRBD2. This CDR3 contains 14 residues. Germline V gene data show CDR1 as LGHDT and CDR2 as YNNKEL (reference sequence). V was clipped by 7 bases and J by 6 bases; unmatched bases: 8.

The CDR3 sequence is CASIKEAGSKTEAFF. As DNA, the CDR3 is TGTGCCAGCATTAAGGAAGCAGGGTCAAAAACTGAAGCTTTCTTT. V usage is TRBV6-6 and J usage is TRBJ1-1, with D possibly matching TRBD1 (5 bases). The CDR3 has 15 residues. Per germline, CDR1 MNHNY and CDR2 SVGAGI (reference sequence). Deletions cut 7 bases from V and 5 bases from J, with 20 bases between.

The rearrangement links TRBV5-1 to TRBJ1-2; TRBD1 matches 7 bases. The CDR3 has 14 residues. Trimming removed 0 bases from V and 3 bases from J; junction bases left unmatched: 2. Germline assignment: CDR1 SGHRS and CDR2 YFSETQ. The chain's CDR3 is CASSLVQGDYGYTF. The DNA for the CDR3 is TGCGCCAGCAGCTTGGTCCAGGGGGACTATGGCTACACCTTC.